The T cell receptor beta chain described here comes from a study of post-analysis software for immune sequencing data. General study findings and limits: Diversity measured as normalized Chao1 was significantly lower in multiple sclerosis patients than in controls.

Unique molecular identifiers were built into the TCR beta cDNA libraries. Using its own MiXCR run on the PCR reads, TCRdb lists one record per CDR3 protein. The sample holds 750,000 to 950,000 distinct CDR3 sequences, approximately 53% seen once. Details on this clonotype: The antigen remains unidentified.

The receptor was isolated from a girl aged 5-17 years with multiple sclerosis. Sequenced: blood.

The CDR3 coding sequence is TGTGCCAGCAGTCAGTACAGCGGGGGCCGGGAGACCACGCAGTATTTT. It specifies CASSQYSGGRETTQYF. The chain is built from TRBV12-3 or TRBV12-4 and TRBJ2-3, with 8 bases lining up with TRBD2. The CDR3 runs 16 residues. V shed 5 bases and J 9 bases; nucleotides not matched to a gene: 16.